These 9 T cell receptor beta chains originate from one sample sequenced in a study of vaccination and CD4 T cells after COVID-19. An Oncomine TCR Beta short-read assay was used to sequence the DNA from cultured CD4+ T cells. TCRdb re-called the PCR reads with MiXCR, one entry per CDR3 protein. This table holds around 13,000 distinct CDR3 sequences, around 26% found once. These receptors lack a known antigen. This sample's treatment: approximately 9-day PBMC culture with coronavirus spike peptide pools or control peptides (ViraFEST assay). The sequencing sample was made of CD4+ T cells from blood, cultured in vitro. Every receptor here comes from a human donor who had recovered from COVID-19.

This clonotype came up a few times. CDR3 sequence: CASSERGKAGELFF. DNA for the CDR3: TGTGCCAGCAGTGAAAGAGGCAAGGCCGGGGAGCTGTTTTTT. This chain uses TRBV2 with TRBJ2-2; D remains ambiguous. This CDR3 has 14 amino acids. The V gene lost 2 bases and the J gene lost 6 bases, with 10 bases spanning the gap. The germline V gene has CDR1 SNHLY and CDR2 FYNNEI.

This sequence joins TRBV5-1 and TRBJ1-1, with D possibly being TRBD1 (6 bases). V shed 0 bases and J shed 11 bases, with 29 bases lying between them. This CDR3 is 18 amino acids long. Germline V lookup: CDR1 SGHRS, CDR2 YFSETQ. The CDR3 sequence: CASSLVPGQLMGGQGAFF. The CDR3 DNA reads TGCGCCAGCAGCTTGGTTCCGGGCCAACTGATGGGGGGTCAGGGGGCTTTCTTT.

The chain has TRBV20-1 and TRBJ2-5; tentative D call: TRBD1 (6 bases). CDR3 size: 15 residues. V was pared by 5 bases and J by 5 bases, with 21 bases between. Germline CDR1 reads DFQATT; CDR2 reads SNEGSKA (reference sequence). This CDR3 is CSAVRDPRGRETQYF. The CDR3 bases are TGCAGTGCTGTCCGGGACCCCAGGGGACGGGAGACCCAGTACTTC.

The gene calls are TRBV30 and TRBJ1-3; D uncertain. Germline CDR1 and CDR2: GTSNPN and SVGIG (reference sequence). Between the trimmed V and J ends, which lost 0 bases and 3 bases, there was a span of 0 bases. This CDR3 has 11 residues. CDR3 coding DNA: TGTGCCTGGAGTGTTGGAAACACCATATATTTT. It translates to CAWSVGNTIYF.

This clonotype was picked up a small number of times. The V and J genes are TRBV19 and TRBJ2-5; 7 nucleotides line up with TRBD1. Trimming cost V 1 base and J 4 bases; bases outside gene matches: 6. CDR1 LNHDA and CDR2 SQIVND come from the germline V gene (reference sequence). The CDR3 contains 15 residues. This chain's CDR3 is CASSIGDSHAETQYF. The CDR3 DNA reads as TGTGCCAGTAGTATAGGGGACAGCCACGCAGAGACCCAGTACTTC.

The chain carries TRBV11-3 and TRBJ2-3; 13 nucleotides line up with TRBD2. V trimming: 5 bases; J trimming: 2 bases; junction bases outside the gene matches: 10. The CDR3 spans 18 residues. Germline lookup yields CDR1 SGHNT and CDR2 YENEEA. CDR3 coding DNA: TGTGCCAGCAGCCCGAGGACTAGCGGGGGCCCCATCACAGATACGCAGTATTTT. Amino acids: CASSPRTSGGPITDTQYF.

The rearrangement uses TRBV5-1 and TRBJ2-2; no clear D. Trimming pared 2 bases from V and 1 base from J, leaving 6 bases between. Germline CDR1 and CDR2: SGHRS and YFSETQ. The CDR3 covers 14 residues. The CDR3 region is CASSFFKNTGELFF. Here the CDR3 DNA reads TGCGCCAGCAGCTTTTTCAAGAACACCGGGGAGCTGTTTTTT.

The chain has TRBV7-9 and TRBJ1-1; D unclear. In germline, CDR1 is SEHNR, CDR2 FQNEAQ (reference sequence). The CDR3 covers 12 residues. The V gene lost 3 bases and the J gene lost 1 base, with 3 bases spanning the gap. The CDR3 DNA follows: TGTGCCAGCAGCTTTTGGAACACTGAAGCTTTCTTT. Translation gives CASSFWNTEAFF.

This clonotype has just a few counts. The chain links TRBV19 to TRBJ2-1; 8 bases map to TRBD2. The CDR3 consists of 14 residues. V gave up 0 bases and J gave up 9 bases; unmatched junction bases: 4. Germline lookup yields CDR1 LNHDA and CDR2 SQIVND (reference sequence). The CDR3 bases are TGTGCCAGTAGTATAGACACTCGGGGGGGTGAGCAGTTCTTC. Translation gives CASSIDTRGGEQFF.